This T cell receptor (beta chain) is drawn from a study of T cell responses to AZD1222 COVID-19 vaccine. The CDR3 covers 16 residues. CDR1 MNHNS and CDR2 SASEGT come from the germline V gene. V lost 2 bases and J lost 4; bases outside the gene matches: 5. This clone was seen a handful of times. The antigen is not known. Regarding the study as a whole: Among AZD1222 vaccinees, only six or seven were seropositive at baseline.

The repertoire was sequenced with immunoSEQ multiplex PCR; TCRdb's copy has only in-frame clones and lacks some. The repertoire holds more than 110,000 clones, with roughly 90% as singletons. The chain has TRBV6-1 and TRBJ2-1; 10 bases line up with TRBD2. The clonotype comes from an adult in good health. Specimen: peripheral blood, collected on day 0 of AZD1222 vaccination. CDR3 sequence (DNA): TGTGCCAGCAGTGAACAGGCTAGCGGGAGTTACAATGAGCAGTTCTTC. Translation: CASSEQASGSYNEQFF.